These 9 T cell receptor beta chains were sequenced from one sample in a study of blood T cell repertoires in COVID-19. The protocol was immunoSEQ multiplex PCR, while the TCRdb copy is restricted to in-frame clones and leaves out a portion. Among about 130,000 clones listed, about 88% were seen once. Sample: peripheral blood. The receptors derive from a man between 60 and 75 years old with COVID-19, enrolled during active disease.

This clone appeared once. The CDR3 bases are TGTGCCAGCAGTGTGGGGTTCCACCGGGACAGGGGAGAGACCCAGTACTTC. Translation gives CASSVGFHRDRGETQYF. This chain links TRBV6-1 with TRBJ2-5; 10 bases agree with TRBD1. This CDR3 is 17 amino acids long. Germline V gives CDR1 MNHNS, CDR2 SASEGT. Unmatched junction bases numbered 12, after V lost 4 bases and J lost 4 bases.

The V gene is TRBV6-2 or TRBV6-3, the J gene TRBJ1-2, with D tentatively TRBD1 (5 bases). Trimming took off 0 bases at V and 8 bases at J, with 13 bases between the two ends. Germline V gene lookup returns CDR1 MNHEY and CDR2 SVGEGT. This CDR3 has 14 residues. CDR3 in amino acids: CASSYSGREDGYTF. In DNA, the CDR3 is TGTGCCAGCAGTTACTCTGGCAGGGAGGACGGCTACACCTTC.

The chain couples TRBV12-5 to TRBJ1-3, with TRBD1 as a possible D gene (6 bases). V was cut by 6 bases and J by 4 bases, with 13 bases left in between. This CDR3 contains 14 residues. In germline, CDR1 is LGHNT, CDR2 FRNRAP. The CDR3 nucleotides are TGTGCTAGTGGCCCGGGGGGGGCCGGAAACACCATATATTTT. Protein product: CASGPGGAGNTIYF.

The chain couples TRBV2 to TRBJ2-7; TRBD1 agrees at 8 bases. J lost 5 bases, V lost 2 bases, and 8 bases had no gene match. The CDR3 covers 15 residues. The germline V gene encodes CDR1 SNHLY and CDR2 FYNNEI. The CDR3 loop is CASSEIPGQGNEQYF. The DNA for the CDR3 is TGTGCCAGCAGTGAAATTCCCGGACAGGGAAACGAGCAGTACTTC.

The chain uses TRBV3-1 (or the pseudogene TRBV3-2) and TRBJ2-1; 7 bases match TRBD1. The V and J ends lost 4 bases and 6 bases, in that order; junction bases with no gene match: 12. The CDR3 spans 16 residues. Germline CDR1 reads LGHDT; CDR2 reads YNNKEL (reference sequence). Here the CDR3 reads CASSRGGETETNEQFF. The CDR3 coding sequence is TGTGCCAGCAGCCGAGGGGGCGAGACAGAAACCAATGAGCAGTTCTTC.

The V and J genes are TRBV7-3 and TRBJ1-6; TRBD1 matches at 8 bases. The germline gives CDR1 SGHTA, CDR2 FQGTGA. The junction had 5 bases not matched to a gene; V was cut back by 4 bases and J by 9 bases. This CDR3 contains 14 residues. CDR3 nucleotides: TGTGCCAGCAGCTCCTCAGGGGGCTTTTCACCCCTCCACTTT. This translates into CASSSSGGFSPLHF.

The V call is TRBV7-9, the J call TRBJ2-5; D may be TRBD1 (6 bases). Germline CDR1 is SEHNR and CDR2 is FQNEAQ (reference sequence). Trimming stripped 1 base from V and 0 bases from J, with 15 bases between. This CDR3 has 17 amino acids. CDR3 amino acids: CASSLVPGQSYQETQYF. Written as DNA, the CDR3 is TGTGCCAGCAGCTTAGTCCCCGGACAGTCATACCAAGAGACCCAGTACTTC.

The CDR3: CASKSPAGQGYEQYF. The DNA for the CDR3 is TGTGCCAGTAAGAGCCCGGCGGGACAGGGGTACGAGCAGTACTTC. This chain links TRBV6-6 with TRBJ2-7; 10 bases are shared with TRBD1. The CDR3 is made up of 15 amino acids. V was clipped by 9 bases and J by 4 bases; unmatched bases: 12. Germline loops: CDR1 MNHNY, CDR2 SVGAGI (reference sequence).

V and J are TRBV7-6 and TRBJ1-4, with D possibly matching TRBD1 (5 bases). Trimming stripped 1 base from V and 0 bases from J, with 15 bases between. The CDR3 runs 18 residues. Germline CDR1 is SGHVS and CDR2 is FNYEAQ. The CDR3 is CASSLVPPGLATNEKLFF. The CDR3 coding sequence is TGTGCCAGCAGCTTAGTTCCTCCAGGGCTAGCAACTAATGAAAAACTGTTTTTT.